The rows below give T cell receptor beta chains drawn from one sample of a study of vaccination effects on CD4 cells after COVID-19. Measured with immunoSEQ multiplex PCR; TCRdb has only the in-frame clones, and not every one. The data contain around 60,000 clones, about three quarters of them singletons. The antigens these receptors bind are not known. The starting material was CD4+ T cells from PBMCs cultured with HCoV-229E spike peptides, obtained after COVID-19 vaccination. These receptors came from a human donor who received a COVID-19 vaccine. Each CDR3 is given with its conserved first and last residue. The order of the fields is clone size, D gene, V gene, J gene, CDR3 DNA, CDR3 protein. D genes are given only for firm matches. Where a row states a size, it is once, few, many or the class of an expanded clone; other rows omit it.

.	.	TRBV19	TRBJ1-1	TGTGCCAGTCGAATGAGAACAGGGCACGCTTTCTTT	CASRMRTGHAFF
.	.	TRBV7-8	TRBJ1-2	TGTGCCAGCAGCTTAGTGGGACATAACTATGGCTACACCTTC	CASSLVGHNYGYTF
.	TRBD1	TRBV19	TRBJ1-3	TGTGCCAGTAGTATTTTCTCCGGGACAGCTATGAACACCATATATTTT	CASSIFSGTAMNTIYF
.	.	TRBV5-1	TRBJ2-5	TGCGCCAGCAGCTTGGGGCAGGGGTGGGGAGAGACCCAGTACTTC	CASSLGQGWGETQYF
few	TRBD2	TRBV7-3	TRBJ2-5	TGTGCCAGCAGCTTAAAAGCGGGGGGGGAGACCCAGTACTTC	CASSLKAGGETQYF
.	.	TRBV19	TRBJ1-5	TGTGCCAGTTGCGTCAACAATCAGCCCCAGCATTTT	CASCVNNQPQHF
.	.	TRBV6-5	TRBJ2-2	TGTGCCAGCATCGGGGATAACACCGGGGAGCTGTTTTTT	CASIGDNTGELFF
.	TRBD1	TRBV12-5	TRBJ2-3	TGTGCTAGTGGTGCCGGACAGGCCCCTAGCACAGATACGCAGTATTTT	CASGAGQAPSTDTQYF
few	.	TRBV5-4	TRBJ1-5	TGTGCCAGCAGCTTGTGGGGTCAGCCCCAGCATTTT	CASSLWGQPQHF
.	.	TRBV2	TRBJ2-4	TGTGCCAGCAGCCTTCGTATCGGCAAAAACATTCAGTACTTC	CASSLRIGKNIQYF
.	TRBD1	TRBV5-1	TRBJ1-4	TGCGCCAGCAGCTTGGGGGGGACAGCCGCCTTTGTTAATGAAAAACTGTTTTTT	CASSLGGTAAFVNEKLFF
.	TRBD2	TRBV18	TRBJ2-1	TGTGCCAGCTTAAGTCTTGAGCGGGGTAGCTCCTACAATGAGCAGTTCTTC	CASLSLERGSSYNEQFF
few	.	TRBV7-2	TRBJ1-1	TGTGCCAGCAGCTTAATTCCAGTTGGGAACACTGAAGCTTTCTTT	CASSLIPVGNTEAFF
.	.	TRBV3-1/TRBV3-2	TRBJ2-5	TGTGCCAGCAGCCAAGGCCCGGTCGAGCGGGAGACCCAGTACTTC	CASSQGPVERETQYF
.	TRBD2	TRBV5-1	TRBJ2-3	TGCGCCAGTAAACCTGCGGGGGGTCTTCACACAGATACGCAGTATTTT	CASKPAGGLHTDTQYF
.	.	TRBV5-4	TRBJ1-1	TGTGCCAGCAGCCGGAGGGAGAACACTGAAGCTTTCTTT	CASSRRENTEAFF
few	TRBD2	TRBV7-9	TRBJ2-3	TGTGCCACCTCAAGGACTAGCGGGGGGATCTGGGATACGCAGTATTTT	CATSRTSGGIWDTQYF
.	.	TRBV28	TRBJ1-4	TGTGCATCCACAGCAACTAATGAAAAACTGTTTTTT	CASTATNEKLFF
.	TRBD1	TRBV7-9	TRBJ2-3	TGTGCCAGCAGCTTTAGGGACAGGGCGGGAGATACGCAGTATTTT	CASSFRDRAGDTQYF
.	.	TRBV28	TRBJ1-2	TGTGCCAGCAGTTTAATTGGCAAAGGGTATGGCTACACCTTC	CASSLIGKGYGYTF
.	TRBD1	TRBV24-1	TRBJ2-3	TGTGCCACCAGTGATCCCGGGCGAGGGGGCGTCGCAGATACGCAGTATTTT	CATSDPGRGGVADTQYF
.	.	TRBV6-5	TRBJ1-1	TGTGCCAGCAGTTACCCGGGGAACACTGAAGCTTTCTTT	CASSYPGNTEAFF
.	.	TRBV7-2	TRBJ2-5	TGTGCCAGCAGCTTAGCCCAAGGCGAGACCCAGTACTTC	CASSLAQGETQYF
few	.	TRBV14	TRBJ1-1	TGTGCCAGCAGCCAAGACCCTAGAAGGGTACCGAACACTGAAGCTTTCTTT	CASSQDPRRVPNTEAFF
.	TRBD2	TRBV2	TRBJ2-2	TGTGCCAGACGAACTCAGCGGGGGCCGACCACCGGGGAGCTGTTTTTT	CARRTQRGPTTGELFF